These 13 T cell receptor beta chains came from one sample sequenced in a study of shared clonotypes between healthy human individuals. Sequenced by immunoSEQ multiplex PCR; TCRdb stores in-frame clones only, minus some. The sample shows some 1,900,000 clones, roughly 95% of them seen only once. CD8 cells classed as naive were CD45RO-negative and positively selected for CCR7, excluding terminally differentiated effector memory CD45RA+ cells. Sequencing used naive CD8+ T cells sorted from blood. These receptors were collected from a young man in good health.

This chain joins TRBV28 and TRBJ1-1; 10 nucleotides match TRBD1. V lost 9 bases, J lost 4 bases, and 8 bases stayed unmatched. The CDR3 covers 14 residues. CDR1 is MDHEN, CDR2 SYDVKM, per germline. The CDR3 spells CASIRTGGSTEAFF. The CDR3 DNA reads TGTGCCAGTATCCGGACAGGGGGGAGCACTGAAGCTTTCTTT.

CDR3 in DNA: TGCGCCAGCAGCAACGCACAGGGGGGTCTCTACGAGCAGTACTTC. It is translated as CASSNAQGGLYEQYF. The chain links TRBV5-1 to TRBJ2-7; 8 nucleotides match TRBD1. The trim removed 4 bases at V and 3 bases at J, leaving 9 bases unmatched. The CDR3 consists of 15 residues. Germline V gives CDR1 SGHRS, CDR2 YFSETQ.

The rearrangement uses TRBV2 and TRBJ2-7; D ambiguous. The CDR3 loop spans 11 amino acids. Germline lookup yields CDR1 SNHLY and CDR2 FYNNEI. V lost 8 bases and J lost 4, with 9 bases in between. CDR3 DNA sequence: TGTGCCAGCTCCCGCGCGTACGAGCAGTACTTC. Protein sequence: CASSRAYEQYF.

V and J are TRBV13 and TRBJ2-1; 8 bases align to TRBD1. In germline, CDR1 is PRHDT, CDR2 FYEKMQ (reference sequence). V was clipped by 3 bases and J by 5 bases; unmatched bases: 3. This CDR3 spans 14 amino acids. This CDR3 is CASSLGDRNNEQFF. Written as DNA, the CDR3 is TGTGCCAGCAGCTTGGGGGACAGGAACAATGAGCAGTTCTTC.

On this clone: The junction differs from germline at one of its ends, possibly a read error. The V and J genes are TRBV28 and TRBJ2-7; 8 positions match TRBD1. This CDR3 contains 13 residues. The V gene's germline CDR1 is MDHEN and CDR2 SYDVKM. CDR3 in DNA: TGTGCCAGTAGTTCGGACAGGGCTTACGAGCAGTACTTC. Residues: CASSSDRAYEQYF.

CDR3 DNA sequence: TGCAGCCTACAGTGGGCTGGCTACAATGAGCAGTTCTTC. It yields the protein CSLQWAGYNEQFF. The V call is TRBV29-1, the J call TRBJ2-1; no definite D call. In germline, CDR1 is SQVTM, CDR2 ANQGSEA. CDR3 length equals 13 residues. Trimming took 8 bases from V and 3 from J, leaving 14 bases between them.

Regarding this clone: In the same sample, other DNA sequences code for this CDR3. CDR3 nucleotides: TGTGCCAGCAGCTTAGGACAGGGGAGCTCCTACGAGCAGTACTTC. Translation: CASSLGQGSSYEQYF. V gene TRBV11-2 combines with J gene TRBJ2-7, with 8 bases that match TRBD1. Germline trimming cut 1 base from V and 0 bases from J; bases unmatched to any gene: 2. The CDR3 loop spans 15 amino acids. Germline CDR1 SGHAT, CDR2 FQNNGV.

V gene TRBV5-6 combines with J gene TRBJ1-5; the D is unclear. CDR3 length equals 12 residues. V was clipped by 4 bases and J by 9 bases, with 11 bases between them. Per germline, CDR1 SGHDT and CDR2 YYEEEE. The DNA of the CDR3 is TGTGCCAGCAGCAGGAGCGGAGGGCCCCAGCATTTT. This encodes CASSRSGGPQHF. Supplemented by reference TRBV5-6 and TRBJ1-5, the full variable domain reads DAGVTQSPTHLIKTRGQQVTLRCSPKSGHDTVSWYQQALGQGPQFIFQYYEEEERQRGNFPDRFSGHQFPNYSSELNVNALLLGDSALYLCASSRSGGPQHFGDGTRLSIL.

The rearrangement links TRBV7-8 to TRBJ2-1, with 14 bases matching TRBD2. This CDR3 has 18 amino acids. Germline values: CDR1 SGHVS, CDR2 FQNEAQ. V trimming: 3 bases; J trimming: 0 bases; junction bases outside the gene matches: 4. The CDR3 DNA reads TGTGCCAGCAGCTTTGGACTAGCGGGAGGCCTCTCCTACAATGAGCAGTTCTTC. It is translated as CASSFGLAGGLSYNEQFF.

V usage is TRBV2 and J usage is TRBJ2-1, with 12 bases identical to TRBD2. The germline CDR1 and CDR2 sequences are SNHLY and FYNNEI. This CDR3 contains 18 residues. With V trimmed by 4 bases and J by 0 bases, 7 bases remained unmatched. The CDR3 spells CASSGGLAGTSSYNEQFF. The CDR3 DNA reads as TGTGCCAGCAGTGGAGGACTAGCGGGGACCTCCTCCTACAATGAGCAGTTCTTC.

V gene TRBV18 combines with J gene TRBJ2-1; TRBD1 agrees at 9 bases. Germline CDR1 is KGHSH and CDR2 is LQKENI. The CDR3 loop spans 16 amino acids. The ends lost 4 bases at V and 2 bases at J; junction bases unmatched: 6. CDR3 amino acids: CASSHTGGAAYNEQFF. The CDR3 nucleotides read TGTGCCAGCTCACATACAGGGGGCGCCGCCTACAATGAGCAGTTCTTC.

A remark on this clone: Different DNA sequences within this sample yield the same CDR3. The chain is built from TRBV30 and TRBJ2-5; 10 bases line up with TRBD1. Germline V lookup: CDR1 GTSNPN, CDR2 SVGIG (reference sequence). V lost 2 bases to trimming and J lost 4 bases; unmatched junction nucleotides: 4. This CDR3 region has 14 residues. The DNA of the CDR3 is TGTGCCTGGAGTCCGGGACAGGGGACAGAGACCCAGTACTTC. The encoded protein is CAWSPGQGTETQYF.

V usage is TRBV27 and J usage is TRBJ2-7; possible D gene TRBD2, 6 bases. V was shortened by 2 bases and J by 3 bases, with 14 bases between the two germline ends. The germline V gene encodes CDR1 MNHEY and CDR2 SMNVEV (reference sequence). The CDR3 extends over 15 amino acids. CDR3 sequence: CASSLVGGLVYEQYF. CDR3 coding DNA: TGTGCCAGCAGTTTAGTGGGAGGACTTGTCTACGAGCAGTACTTC.